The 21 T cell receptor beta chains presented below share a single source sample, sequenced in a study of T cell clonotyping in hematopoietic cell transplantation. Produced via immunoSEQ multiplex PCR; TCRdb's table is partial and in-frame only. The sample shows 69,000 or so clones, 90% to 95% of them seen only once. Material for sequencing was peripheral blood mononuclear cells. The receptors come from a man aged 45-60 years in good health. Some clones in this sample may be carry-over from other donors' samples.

CDR3 loop: CAIRDSYNSPLHF. The CDR3 bases are TGTGCCATCAGGGACAGCTATAATTCACCCCTCCACTTT. The chain recombines TRBV10-3 with TRBJ1-6, with D perhaps TRBD1 (6 bases). The V end lost 6 bases, the J end lost 3 bases, and 6 bases lay between the germline ends. The V gene's germline CDR1 is ENHRY and CDR2 SYGVKD. This CDR3 region has 13 residues.

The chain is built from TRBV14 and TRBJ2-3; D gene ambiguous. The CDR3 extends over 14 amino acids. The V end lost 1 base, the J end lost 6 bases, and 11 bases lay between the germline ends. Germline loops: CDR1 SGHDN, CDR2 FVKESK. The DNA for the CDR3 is TGTGCCAGCAGCCAAGTTCCTTCTCCCGATACGCAGTATTTT. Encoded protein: CASSQVPSPDTQYF.

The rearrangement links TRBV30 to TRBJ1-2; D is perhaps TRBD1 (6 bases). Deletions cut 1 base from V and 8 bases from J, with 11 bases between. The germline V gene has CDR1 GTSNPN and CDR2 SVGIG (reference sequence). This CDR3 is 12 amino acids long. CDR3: CAWSETGHGYTF. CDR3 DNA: TGTGCCTGGAGTGAAACAGGGCACGGCTACACCTTC.

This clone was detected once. This CDR3 is CASSSDYGYTF. In DNA form, the CDR3 reads TGCGCCAGCAGCTCGGACTATGGCTACACCTTC. The chain combines TRBV5-1 with TRBJ1-2, with D unresolved. V shed 3 bases and J shed 3 bases, with 3 bases lying between them. From germline, CDR1 is SGHRS and CDR2 YFSETQ. This CDR3 comprises 11 residues.

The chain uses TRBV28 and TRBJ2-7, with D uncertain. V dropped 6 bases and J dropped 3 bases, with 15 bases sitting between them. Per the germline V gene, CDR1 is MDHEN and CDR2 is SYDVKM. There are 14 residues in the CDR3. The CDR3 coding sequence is TGTGCCAGCAGATTTACAACTTCCCGCTACGAGCAGTACTTC. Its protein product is CASRFTTSRYEQYF.

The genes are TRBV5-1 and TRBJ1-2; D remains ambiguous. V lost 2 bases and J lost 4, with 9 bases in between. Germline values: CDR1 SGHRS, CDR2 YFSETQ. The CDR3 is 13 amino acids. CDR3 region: CASSLEEIYGYTF. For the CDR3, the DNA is TGCGCCAGCAGCTTAGAGGAAATCTATGGCTACACCTTC.

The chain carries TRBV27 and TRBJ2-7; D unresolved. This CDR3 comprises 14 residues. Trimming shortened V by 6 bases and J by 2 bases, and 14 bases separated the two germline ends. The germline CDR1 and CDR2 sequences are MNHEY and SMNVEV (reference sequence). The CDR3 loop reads CASSRQYRPYEQYF. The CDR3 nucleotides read TGTGCCAGCAGCCGGCAGTACAGACCCTACGAGCAGTACTTC.

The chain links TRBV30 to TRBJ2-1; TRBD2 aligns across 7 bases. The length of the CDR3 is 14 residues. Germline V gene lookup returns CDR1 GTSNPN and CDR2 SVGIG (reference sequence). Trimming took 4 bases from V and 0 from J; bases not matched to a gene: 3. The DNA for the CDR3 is TGTGCCTGGACGAGCGGGGTCTCCTACAATGAGCAGTTCTTC. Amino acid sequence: CAWTSGVSYNEQFF.

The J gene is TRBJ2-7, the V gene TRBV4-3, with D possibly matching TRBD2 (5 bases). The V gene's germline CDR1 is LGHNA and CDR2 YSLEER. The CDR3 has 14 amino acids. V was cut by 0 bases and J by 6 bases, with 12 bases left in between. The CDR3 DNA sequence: TGCGCCAGCAGCCAAGAAACTAGGTTGGGCGAGCAGTACTTC. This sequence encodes CASSQETRLGEQYF.

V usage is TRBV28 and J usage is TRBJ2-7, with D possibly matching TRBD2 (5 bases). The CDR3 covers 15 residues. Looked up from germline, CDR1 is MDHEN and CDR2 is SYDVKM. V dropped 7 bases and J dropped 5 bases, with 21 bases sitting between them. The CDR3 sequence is CASTRAPPGNHEQYF. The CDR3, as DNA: TGTGCCAGCACCCGTGCCCCCCCCGGGAACCACGAGCAGTACTTC.

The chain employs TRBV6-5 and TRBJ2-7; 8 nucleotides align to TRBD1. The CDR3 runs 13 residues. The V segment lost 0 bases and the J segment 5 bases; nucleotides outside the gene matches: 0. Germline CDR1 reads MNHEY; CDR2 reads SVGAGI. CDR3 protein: CASSYSTGDEQYF. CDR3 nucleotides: TGTGCCAGCAGTTACTCGACAGGGGACGAGCAGTACTTC.

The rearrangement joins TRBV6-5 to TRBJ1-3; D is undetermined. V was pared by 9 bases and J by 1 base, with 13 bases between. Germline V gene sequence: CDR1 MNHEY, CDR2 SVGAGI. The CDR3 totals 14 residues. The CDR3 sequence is CASHSPKSGNTIYF. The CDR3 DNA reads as TGTGCCAGTCATTCACCTAAATCTGGAAACACCATATATTTT.

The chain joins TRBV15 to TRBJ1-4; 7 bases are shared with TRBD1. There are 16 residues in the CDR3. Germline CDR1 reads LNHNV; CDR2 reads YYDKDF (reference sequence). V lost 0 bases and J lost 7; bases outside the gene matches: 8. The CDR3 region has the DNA TGTGCCACCAGCAGAGAAGGGGGCCAGGGATCTGAAAAACTGTTTTTT. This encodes CATSREGGQGSEKLFF.

CDR3 DNA sequence: TGTGCCAGCAGCGGGGGCCCGGGACTAGCGGACTACGAGCAGTACTTC. The encoded protein is CASSGGPGLADYEQYF. The chain combines TRBV5-8 with TRBJ2-7; 11 nucleotides line up with TRBD2. Germline V gene data show CDR1 as SGHTS and CDR2 as YDEGEE. The CDR3 contains 16 residues. After removal of 4 bases from V and 3 bases from J, the junction contained 9 bases not matched to a gene.

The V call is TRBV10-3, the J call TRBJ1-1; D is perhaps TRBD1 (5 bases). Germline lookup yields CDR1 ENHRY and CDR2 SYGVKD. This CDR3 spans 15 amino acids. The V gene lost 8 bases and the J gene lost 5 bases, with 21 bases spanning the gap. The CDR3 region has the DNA TGTGCCATCCGTAACACGCGGCAGGGTGAGACTGAAGCTTTCTTT. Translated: CAIRNTRQGETEAFF.

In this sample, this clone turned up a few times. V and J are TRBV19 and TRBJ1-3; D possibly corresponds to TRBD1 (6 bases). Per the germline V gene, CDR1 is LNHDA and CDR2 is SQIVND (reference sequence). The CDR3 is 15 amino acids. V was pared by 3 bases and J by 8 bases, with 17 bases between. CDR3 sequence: CASSMGAWTPDTIYF. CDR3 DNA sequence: TGTGCCAGTAGTATGGGGGCTTGGACTCCAGACACCATATATTTT.

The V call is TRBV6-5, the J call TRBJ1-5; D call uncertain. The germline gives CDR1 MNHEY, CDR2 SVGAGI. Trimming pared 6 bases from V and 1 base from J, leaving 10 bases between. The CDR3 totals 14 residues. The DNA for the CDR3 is TGTGCCAGCAGGACCGGTGGGAGCAATCAGCCCCAGCATTTT. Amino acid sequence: CASRTGGSNQPQHF.

CDR3 residues: CASSQASGNHNEQFF. As DNA, the CDR3 is TGCGCCAGCAGCCAAGCTAGCGGGAACCACAATGAGCAGTTCTTC. V is TRBV4-1 and J is TRBJ2-1; TRBD2 matches at 9 bases. CDR3 length: 15 residues. V was pared by 1 base and J by 5 bases, with 3 bases of the junction left unmatched. Germline CDR1 is MGHRA and CDR2 is YSYEKL.

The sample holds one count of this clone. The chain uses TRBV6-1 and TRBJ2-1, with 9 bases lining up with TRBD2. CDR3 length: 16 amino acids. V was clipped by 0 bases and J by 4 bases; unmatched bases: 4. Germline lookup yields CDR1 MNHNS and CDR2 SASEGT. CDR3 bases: TGTGCCAGCAGTGAAGCTGCGGGGGGGATTTACAATGAGCAGTTCTTC. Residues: CASSEAAGGIYNEQFF.

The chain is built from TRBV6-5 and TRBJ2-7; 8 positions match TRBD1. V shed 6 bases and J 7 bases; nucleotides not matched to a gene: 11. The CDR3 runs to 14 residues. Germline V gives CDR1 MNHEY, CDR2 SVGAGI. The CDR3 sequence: CASRGQGLSWEQYF. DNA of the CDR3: TGTGCCAGCAGAGGACAGGGACTTAGCTGGGAGCAGTACTTC.

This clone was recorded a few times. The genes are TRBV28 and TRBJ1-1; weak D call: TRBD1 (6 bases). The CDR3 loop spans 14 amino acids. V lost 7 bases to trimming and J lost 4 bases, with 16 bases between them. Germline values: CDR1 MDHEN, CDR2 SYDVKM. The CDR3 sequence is CASNYRAGSTEAFF. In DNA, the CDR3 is TGTGCCAGCAATTACAGGGCAGGTTCCACTGAAGCTTTCTTT.